The rows below give T cell receptor beta chains drawn from one sample of a study of early T cells in non-severe SARS-CoV-2 infection. TCRdb called the 5' RACE reads again in MiXCR, with one record for every CDR3 protein. The data contain 90,000 or so distinct CDR3 sequences, 15% of them singletons. The specimen was whole blood. The receptors shown here come from an adult who was a healthcare worker with PCR-confirmed SARS-CoV-2 infection or an uninfected control (not recorded which). CDR3s include the opening cysteine and the closing phenylalanine or tryptophan. The D gene is left open where the match is weak. Rows may omit the clone size; those that give it use once, few, many or a size class.

v_gene,j_gene,abundance,d_gene,CDR3nt,CDR3aa
TRBV6-6,TRBJ1-6,few,TRBD1,TGTGCCAGCAGTCGGACAGGGACCTATAATTCACCCCTCCACTTT,CASSRTGTYNSPLHF
TRBV20-1,TRBJ2-1,many,-,TGCAGTGTTTTTAACAATGAGCAGTTCTTC,CSVFNNEQFF
TRBV9,TRBJ1-1,-,-,TGTGCCAGCAGCGTAGGGGGGCTGACTGAAGCTTTCTTT,CASSVGGLTEAFF
TRBV15,TRBJ2-7,-,-,TGTGCCACCAGCGGGGGACCTCACTACGAGCAGTACTTC,CATSGGPHYEQYF
TRBV5-5,TRBJ2-2,large,-,TGTGCCAGCAGCCCCCGGACAGCATTCACCGGGGAGCTGTTTTTT,CASSPRTAFTGELFF
TRBV28,TRBJ1-1,-,-,TGTGCCAGCAGCCACAGGGCACTGAACACTGAAGCTTTCTTT,CASSHRALNTEAFF
TRBV12-3/TRBV12-4,TRBJ2-3,-,TRBD1,TGTGCCAGCAGTTTCCGGGACAGCGGCACAGATACGCAGTATTTT,CASSFRDSGTDTQYF
TRBV10-3,TRBJ2-5,-,TRBD2,TGTGCCATCAGTGGCGGGACTAGCGGTGAGACCCAGTACTTC,CAISGGTSGETQYF
TRBV4-3,TRBJ1-2,-,-,TGCGCCAGCAGCCAAGCAGGACTCCTTGGCTACACCTTC,CASSQAGLLGYTF
TRBV6-2/TRBV6-3,TRBJ2-5,few,-,TGTGCCAGCAATGCCGGGACGCAGGGGGAGACCCAGTACTTC,CASNAGTQGETQYF
TRBV20-1,TRBJ2-7,few,-,TGCAGTGCCCTAAAAGGGGTCTACGAGCAGTACTTC,CSALKGVYEQYF
TRBV6-2/TRBV6-3,TRBJ2-1,many,TRBD1,TGTGCCAGCAGCCCCCGGACAGGGGGCAGGAATGAGCAGTTCTTC,CASSPRTGGRNEQFF
TRBV11-2,TRBJ2-7,-,-,TGTGCCAGCAGCCACCGCCTAGCAGAATACACCCTCGACGAGCAGTACTTC,CASSHRLAEYTLDEQYF
TRBV11-2,TRBJ2-7,many,-,TGTGCCAGCATCCCCCCTGGAGGGCAGGGACTCTACGAGCAGTACTTC,CASIPPGGQGLYEQYF
TRBV13,TRBJ2-1,-,-,TGTGCCAGCAGCCGGGGACCAGTCTCCTACAATGAGCAGTTCTTC,CASSRGPVSYNEQFF
TRBV10-1,TRBJ2-1,few,-,TGCGCCAGCAGTGAGTCAGGGCGGTACAATGAGCAGTTCTTC,CASSESGRYNEQFF
TRBV7-9,TRBJ2-3,-,-,TGTGCCAGCAGCTTGAAGGGATCCACAGATACGCAGTATTTT,CASSLKGSTDTQYF
TRBV27,TRBJ2-7,few,TRBD1,TGTGCCAGCAGTTTTGGGGTGACAGGGACCCTCTACGAGCAGTACTTC,CASSFGVTGTLYEQYF
TRBV20-1,TRBJ2-3,-,-,TGCAGTGCCTCCCCGCTCAGCACAGATACGCAGTATTTT,CSASPLSTDTQYF
TRBV6-2/TRBV6-3,TRBJ2-7,few,-,TGTGCCAGCAGTTACGGTAATAGCGGACAAACCTACGAGCAGTACTTC,CASSYGNSGQTYEQYF
TRBV10-2,TRBJ2-1,many,-,TGCGCCAGCATCTCGCCCAGCGGGTATGAGCAGTTCTTC,CASISPSGYEQFF
TRBV29-1,TRBJ2-1,-,-,TGCAGCGCCAGTCAGTCCTCTTATGTCAATGAGCAGTTCTTC,CSASQSSYVNEQFF